The 20 T cell receptor beta chains listed next were all sequenced from one sample in a study of cytomegalovirus exposure and HLA in healthy donors. A multiplex PCR was run with 60 Vbeta primers and 13 Jbeta primers. The table came from immunoSEQ multiplex PCR; TCRdb's copy has only in-frame clones and leaves some out. The sample holds roughly 250,000 clones, approximately 80% seen once. The sequenced sample consisted of PBMCs. These receptors all come from a girl aged 2 to 9 in good health and CMV-seronegative.

The rearrangement links TRBV4-1 to TRBJ2-7, with TRBD1 matching 9 bases. Unmatched junction bases numbered 10, after V lost 0 bases and J lost 7 bases. Per the germline V gene, CDR1 is MGHRA and CDR2 is YSYEKL. This CDR3 is built from 16 residues. CDR3 in amino acids: CASSQDPGTGPWEQYF. DNA for the CDR3: TGCGCCAGCAGCCAAGATCCGGGGACAGGGCCTTGGGAGCAGTACTTC.

On this clone: In the same sample, other DNA sequences code for this CDR3. The rearrangement joins TRBV29-1 to TRBJ2-3; 7 nucleotides match TRBD1. CDR3 length: 14 residues. The junction had 6 bases not matched to a gene; V was cut back by 6 bases and J by 0 bases. Germline CDR1 is SQVTM and CDR2 is ANQGSEA. CDR3: CSVSVGQSTDTQYF. For the CDR3, the DNA is TGCAGCGTCTCGGTGGGACAGAGCACAGATACGCAGTATTTT.

The V call is TRBV6-1, the J call TRBJ1-1; D gene ambiguous. The CDR3 runs to 14 residues. Germline V CDR1 and CDR2: MNHNS, SASEGT. V was pared by 4 bases and J by 1 base, with 10 bases between. The CDR3 sequence: CASSVSYSNTEAFF. The CDR3 DNA is TGTGCCAGCAGTGTTAGTTATTCGAACACTGAAGCTTTCTTT.

The rearrangement joins TRBV7-4 to TRBJ2-7; D unclear. The ends were cut back, 5 bases at V and 3 bases at J, with 2 bases in the middle. Per germline, CDR1 SGHVT and CDR2 SQSDAQ. The CDR3 contains 10 residues. The CDR3 here is CASSLYEQYF. The CDR3, as DNA: TGTGCCAGCAGCCTCTACGAGCAGTACTTC.

The chain uses TRBV6-6 and TRBJ1-1; D not certain. The CDR3 is made up of 11 amino acids. Per germline, CDR1 MNHNY and CDR2 SVGAGI (reference sequence). V was cut by 4 bases and J by 8 bases, with 8 bases left in between. In nucleotides, the CDR3 is TGTGCCAGCAGTTGGGCCGGAGAAGCTTTCTTT. Translation gives CASSWAGEAFF.

This sequence joins TRBV19 and TRBJ1-2, with D uncertain. The V end lost 0 bases, the J end lost 0 bases, and 8 bases lay between the germline ends. The CDR3 has 15 residues. Germline lookup yields CDR1 LNHDA and CDR2 SQIVND (reference sequence). The DNA of the CDR3 is TGTGCCAGTAGTATAGACGGCAGGCCTAACTATGGCTACACCTTC. Amino acids: CASSIDGRPNYGYTF.

The V gene is TRBV6-6, the J gene TRBJ1-1; perhaps TRBD1 as D (6 bases). The V end was cut by 5 bases, the J end by 0 bases, with 13 bases between. This CDR3 has 15 residues. Germline V gene lookup returns CDR1 MNHNY and CDR2 SVGAGI (reference sequence). The CDR3 here is CASSPHRVMNTEAFF. CDR3 sequence (DNA): TGTGCCAGCAGTCCACACAGGGTCATGAACACTGAAGCTTTCTTT.

This clone was seen a few times. The rearrangement joins TRBV5-5 to TRBJ1-4; tentative D call: TRBD1 (6 bases). CDR1 is SGHKS and CDR2 is YYEKEE in the germline V gene (reference sequence). Trimming cost V 4 bases and J 7 bases, with 17 bases left between them. The CDR3 spans 15 residues. As DNA, the CDR3 is TGTGCCAGCAGCCCGGCCGGGGGGCGCGGTGAAAAACTGTTTTTT. It is translated as CASSPAGGRGEKLFF.

The V gene is TRBV7-9, the J gene TRBJ2-3, with D possibly TRBD1 on 6 matching bases. Germline V CDR1 and CDR2: SEHNR, FQNEAQ (reference sequence). This CDR3 comprises 17 residues. Trimming shortened V by 2 bases and J by 2 bases, and 17 bases separated the two germline ends. CDR3 loop: CASSLFAGAPVTDTQYF. The CDR3 coding sequence is TGTGCCAGCAGCTTATTTGCAGGGGCGCCGGTCACAGATACGCAGTATTTT.

The gene calls are TRBV7-9 and TRBJ2-7; D remains ambiguous. The CDR3 loop spans 12 amino acids. Germline V CDR1 and CDR2: SEHNR, FQNEAQ (reference sequence). V dropped 5 bases and J dropped 2 bases, with 7 bases sitting between them. This CDR3 reads CASSRQAYEQYF. CDR3 coding DNA: TGTGCCAGCAGCCGTCAGGCCTACGAGCAGTACTTC.

The chain couples TRBV14 to TRBJ2-7; 8 bases map to TRBD1. V shed 4 bases and J 5 bases; nucleotides not matched to a gene: 7. CDR1 and CDR2 (germline): SGHDN, FVKESK. The CDR3 covers 14 residues. The DNA of the CDR3 is TGTGCCAGCAGCCTAAGACAGGGGAGCGACGAGCAGTACTTC. Translating gives CASSLRQGSDEQYF.

The table lists this clone with a count of one. This chain joins TRBV7-2 and TRBJ2-5; perhaps TRBD1 as D (5 bases). The CDR3 has 17 amino acids. Trimming stripped 5 bases from V and 0 bases from J, with 19 bases between. The germline V gene has CDR1 SGHTA and CDR2 FQGNSA. CDR3 sequence: CASSLINPTVYQETQYF. CDR3 in DNA: TGTGCCAGCAGCCTGATAAACCCGACAGTGTACCAAGAGACCCAGTACTTC.

This chain joins TRBV2 and TRBJ2-7, with 10 bases matching TRBD2. V shed 3 bases, J shed 2 bases, and the junction held 4 bases outside the gene matches. Germline CDR1 is SNHLY and CDR2 is FYNNEI. This CDR3 region has 15 residues. In DNA form, the CDR3 reads TGTGCCAGCAGTGAGAGCGGGAGGGCCCCCTACGAGCAGTACTTC. Amino acid sequence: CASSESGRAPYEQYF.

V gene TRBV6-6 combines with J gene TRBJ2-7, with TRBD1 matching 10 bases. The CDR3 is 15 amino acids. J gave up 1 base and V 6 bases, and 6 bases lay outside the gene matches. Germline lookup yields CDR1 MNHNY and CDR2 SVGAGI (reference sequence). Written as DNA, the CDR3 is TGTGCCAGCAGCCCAGGGACAGGGGTTTCCTACGAGCAGTACTTC. Protein sequence: CASSPGTGVSYEQYF.

This chain joins TRBV5-1 and TRBJ2-1; D is perhaps TRBD2 (6 bases). Per the germline V gene, CDR1 is SGHRS and CDR2 is YFSETQ. V lost 2 bases and J 7 bases, leaving 13 bases between the germline ends. CDR3 length equals 14 residues. The CDR3 DNA reads TGCGCCAGCAGCTTCGCGGGGTCGGGGAATGAGCAGTTCTTC. This sequence encodes CASSFAGSGNEQFF.

With respect to this clone: At one of its ends the junction is not consistent with the germline gene, which may arise from a read error. Here the CDR3 reads CSTGDTEAFF. CDR3 nucleotides: TGTTCGACAGGAGACACTGAAGCTTTCTTT. This rearrangement joins TRBV20-1 to TRBJ1-1; a possible D gene is TRBD1 (6 bases). In germline, CDR1 is DFQATT, CDR2 SNEGSKA (reference sequence). CDR3 size: 10 residues.

V usage is TRBV6-1 and J usage is TRBJ2-7; perhaps TRBD2 as D (6 bases). V gave up 4 bases and J gave up 8 bases, with 15 bases separating them. Germline CDR1 and CDR2: MNHNS and SASEGT. The CDR3 is 13 residues long. The CDR3 loop is CASSGGWRDQQYF. Here the CDR3 DNA reads TGTGCCAGCAGTGGGGGCTGGCGGGACCAGCAGTACTTC.

The rearrangement uses TRBV5-1 and TRBJ1-1; the D gene is possibly TRBD1 (6 bases). Trimming stripped 4 bases from V and 0 bases from J, with 10 bases between. The CDR3 loop spans 14 amino acids. The germline CDR1 and CDR2 sequences are SGHRS and YFSETQ. The CDR3 is CASSIRTVNTEAFF. The CDR3 DNA reads TGCGCCAGCAGCATCCGGACAGTGAACACTGAAGCTTTCTTT.

The chain has TRBV27 and TRBJ2-1; 10 nucleotides match TRBD1. This CDR3 region has 15 residues. The germline V gene encodes CDR1 MNHEY and CDR2 SMNVEV (reference sequence). V trimming: 5 bases; J trimming: 4 bases; junction bases outside the gene matches: 5. CDR3 sequence: CASSADRGYYNEQFF. DNA of the CDR3: TGTGCCAGCAGTGCGGACAGGGGGTATTACAATGAGCAGTTCTTC.

The J gene is TRBJ2-7, the V gene TRBV29-1; no reliable D call. Trimming shortened V by 5 bases and J by 4 bases, and 18 bases separated the two germline ends. The CDR3 consists of 14 residues. Germline lookup yields CDR1 SQVTM and CDR2 ANQGSEA. The CDR3 DNA follows: TGCAGCGTTTATTGGCCCCAAGATCCGTACGAGCAGTACTTC. Translating gives CSVYWPQDPYEQYF.